One and the same sample provided the 23 T cell receptor beta chains below, sequenced in a study of OX40 agonist ivuxolimab in advanced cancers. Measured with immunoSEQ multiplex PCR; TCRdb has only the in-frame clones, and not every one. Of tens of thousands of clones in the sample, more than 75% were seen once. This material consisted of CD4+ or CD8+ T cells sorted from blood, taken in a trial of the OX40 agonist ivuxolimab. These receptors were taken from an adult with an advanced solid tumor such as melanoma, head and neck, liver or kidney cancer.

The gene calls are TRBV5-1 and TRBJ2-7; 7 bases fit TRBD1. J gave up 2 bases and V 4 bases, and 6 bases lay outside the gene matches. Germline loops: CDR1 SGHRS, CDR2 YFSETQ. The CDR3 totals 14 residues. The CDR3 DNA is TGCGCCAGCAGCCCAGGGGGAGCCCCCTACGAGCAGTACTTC. Translating gives CASSPGGAPYEQYF.

The genes are TRBV7-8 and TRBJ2-3; 10 bases are a match to TRBD2. With 5 bases clipped from V and 2 bases from J, the junction kept 4 bases outside the gene matches. Germline-derived CDR1 and CDR2 are SGHVS and FQNEAQ. The CDR3 is made up of 15 amino acids. For the CDR3, the DNA is TGTGCCAGCAGCCTACTAGCGGGAACCACAGATACGCAGTATTTT. It translates to CASSLLAGTTDTQYF.

This clone rates as medium-sized. The gene calls are TRBV23-1 and TRBJ2-3; D not resolved. TRBV23-1 counts as an open reading frame of uncertain function. The CDR3 runs to 15 residues. Trimming left V 1 base short and J 0 bases short, with 8 bases between. The CDR3 is CASSQLAGSTDTQYF. CDR3 sequence (DNA): TGCGCCAGCAGTCAATTGGCCGGGAGCACAGATACGCAGTATTTT.

V is TRBV18 and J is TRBJ2-4; D is perhaps TRBD1 or TRBD2 (6 bases each). V was trimmed by 3 bases and J by 7 bases, leaving 16 bases between them. The CDR3 contains 15 residues. Germline V CDR1 and CDR2: KGHSH, LQKENI. CDR3 region: CASSPLHREDNIQYF. In nucleotides, the CDR3 is TGTGCCAGCTCACCTCTGCACAGGGAGGATAACATTCAGTACTTC.

The V and J genes are TRBV27 and TRBJ2-3; TRBD2 might be the D (5 bases). Germline CDR1 reads MNHEY; CDR2 reads SMNVEV (reference sequence). Trimming stripped 0 bases from V and 1 base from J, with 8 bases between. This CDR3 region has 15 residues. CDR3 DNA: TGTGCCAGCAGTTTATCGCGGGCAGGCACAGATACGCAGTATTTT. This codes for CASSLSRAGTDTQYF.

This rearrangement joins TRBV27 to TRBJ2-5, with a tentative D call TRBD1 (6 bases). The V gene lost 8 bases and the J gene lost 3 bases, with 28 bases spanning the gap. This CDR3 has 18 amino acids. Germline assignment: CDR1 MNHEY and CDR2 SMNVEV (reference sequence). DNA of the CDR3: TGTGCCAGCCTACCCTCTGCCTTCCGGGACAAAGGAAAAGAGACCCAGTACTTC. Its protein product is CASLPSAFRDKGKETQYF.

The chain recombines TRBV19 with TRBJ2-5; 9 bases line up with TRBD2. The CDR3 extends over 16 amino acids. Trimming took 4 bases from V and 5 from J; bases not matched to a gene: 11. Per germline, CDR1 LNHDA and CDR2 SQIVND (reference sequence). The CDR3 reads CASSTPSREGRETQYF. The CDR3 DNA reads TGTGCCAGTAGTACCCCCTCGCGGGAGGGCCGGGAGACCCAGTACTTC.

The gene calls are TRBV6-1 and TRBJ1-2; D is unresolved. The V and J ends lost 5 bases and 5 bases respectively, with 9 bases between them. CDR1 MNHNS and CDR2 SASEGT come from the germline V gene. The CDR3 loop spans 12 amino acids. The CDR3 DNA reads TGTGCCAGCAGTTATAACCGGTATGGCTACACCTTC. Encoded protein: CASSYNRYGYTF.

This chain connects TRBV5-4 to TRBJ2-5; D unresolved. The CDR3 runs to 10 residues. Germline V gene data show CDR1 as SGHNT and CDR2 as YYREEE (reference sequence). The V end was cut by 9 bases, the J end by 4 bases, with 7 bases between. The CDR3 sequence is CAMHGETQYF. CDR3 nucleotide sequence: TGTGCCATGCACGGAGAGACCCAGTACTTC.

V is TRBV11-2 and J is TRBJ2-7; D unresolved. Germline values: CDR1 SGHAT, CDR2 FQNNGV. This CDR3 spans 11 amino acids. The V end was cut by 5 bases, the J end by 6 bases, with 8 bases between. The CDR3 nucleotides are TGTGCCAGCAGCGCTTCTCCCGAGCAGTACTTC. Translated, it gives CASSASPEQYF.

The rearrangement joins TRBV5-5 to TRBJ2-3; D not resolved. This CDR3 has 12 amino acids. V lost 2 bases to trimming and J lost 7 bases, with 8 bases between them. Germline loops: CDR1 SGHKS, CDR2 YYEKEE (reference sequence). CDR3 coding DNA: TGTGCCAGCAGCTTCGCGGCGAATACGCAGTATTTT. Translating it yields CASSFAANTQYF.

This chain joins TRBV6-1 and TRBJ2-5; the D gene is possibly TRBD1 (6 bases). With 5 bases removed from V and 4 bases from J, the gap between germline ends came to 14 bases. The CDR3 contains 14 residues. Germline-derived CDR1 and CDR2 are MNHNS and SASEGT. The CDR3 DNA is TGTGCCAGCAGTTTCAGCAGGGGAGTAGAGACCCAGTACTTC. Translated, it gives CASSFSRGVETQYF.

V usage is TRBV4-3 and J usage is TRBJ2-1, with 10 nucleotides matching TRBD2. In germline, CDR1 is LGHNA, CDR2 YSLEER. V dropped 0 bases and J dropped 4; count of bases not matched to a gene: 9. The CDR3 is 18 amino acids. CDR3 protein: CASSQDRAGGLLYNEQFF. CDR3 in DNA: TGCGCCAGCAGCCAAGATCGAGCGGGAGGGCTCCTGTACAATGAGCAGTTCTTC.

This chain connects TRBV6-5 to TRBJ2-1; D is unclear. The CDR3 sequence is 13 residues long. Germline CDR1 reads MNHEY; CDR2 reads SVGAGI. V lost 4 bases and J 7 bases, leaving 11 bases between the germline ends. The CDR3 DNA is TGTGCCAGCAGTTCGGCAGGTTTTAATGAGCAGTTCTTC. Translation gives CASSSAGFNEQFF.

The chain joins TRBV2 to TRBJ2-7; 7 bases are a match to TRBD1. The CDR3 covers 15 residues. V dropped 4 bases and J dropped 7; count of bases not matched to a gene: 13. Germline CDR1 SNHLY, CDR2 FYNNEI. CDR3 residues: CASSGETGLLQEQYF. The CDR3 nucleotides read TGTGCCAGCAGTGGAGAGACAGGGCTCCTTCAAGAGCAGTACTTC.

This chain uses TRBV18 with TRBJ2-1; 16 nucleotides align to TRBD2. Germline-derived CDR1 and CDR2 are KGHSH and LQKENI. Unmatched junction bases numbered 2, after V lost 2 bases and J lost 7 bases. The CDR3 covers 16 residues. The CDR3 coding sequence is TGTGCCAGCTCACCATTGGGACTAGCGGGAGGGAATGAGCAGTTCTTC. Translation: CASSPLGLAGGNEQFF.

This chain links TRBV9 with TRBJ2-1; 12 bases map to TRBD2. CDR1 and CDR2 from the germline V gene are SGDLS and YYNGEE. The ends lost 3 bases at V and 4 bases at J; junction bases unmatched: 2. The CDR3 consists of 15 residues. CDR3 DNA sequence: TGTGCCAGCAGCGGGGGACTAGCGGGTTACAATGAGCAGTTCTTC. Protein product: CASSGGLAGYNEQFF.

The V call is TRBV9, the J call TRBJ2-1; 7 positions match TRBD2. CDR1 is SGDLS and CDR2 is YYNGEE in the germline V gene. V dropped 3 bases and J dropped 3; count of bases not matched to a gene: 6. This CDR3 has 15 residues. This chain's CDR3 is CASSESGNNYNEQFF. The CDR3 DNA follows: TGTGCCAGCAGCGAGAGCGGGAATAACTACAATGAGCAGTTCTTC.

Remarks on this clone: Relative to the germline gene, one junction end is altered; a read error may explain this. CDR3 DNA: TGTGCCAGCAGTGGGACGGGGCGCCGGGATCAGCCCCAGCATTTT. Protein sequence: CASSGTGRRDQPQHF. The genes are TRBV10-3 and TRBJ1-5; TRBD1 might be the D (5 bases). Germline V lookup: CDR1 ENHRY, CDR2 SYGVKD. The CDR3 is made up of 15 amino acids.

The chain couples TRBV6-1 to TRBJ1-1, with unresolved D. The V end was cut by 5 bases, the J end by 11 bases, with 6 bases between. The CDR3 is made up of 9 amino acids. Germline loops: CDR1 MNHNS, CDR2 SASEGT. The CDR3 sequence: CASSQGAFF. The CDR3 region has the DNA TGTGCCAGCAGTCAAGGGGCTTTCTTT.

The rearrangement joins TRBV6-6 to TRBJ1-2, with TRBD1 as a possible D gene (6 bases). Trimming stripped 7 bases from V and 6 bases from J, with 18 bases between. Germline-derived CDR1 and CDR2 are MNHNY and SVGAGI (reference sequence). The CDR3 extends over 14 amino acids. The CDR3 nucleotides read TGTGCCAGCACCCAGGACAGAATGGATCATGGCTACACCTTC. Amino acid sequence: CASTQDRMDHGYTF.

This chain links TRBV6-6 with TRBJ2-2; D may be TRBD1 (5 bases). This CDR3 region has 15 residues. Germline-derived CDR1 and CDR2 are MNHNY and SVGAGI (reference sequence). V gave up 1 base and J gave up 4 bases, with 10 bases separating them. This chain's CDR3 is CASSYWQGVTGELFF. The CDR3, as DNA: TGTGCCAGCAGTTACTGGCAGGGTGTCACCGGGGAGCTGTTTTTT.

This clone showed up just once. V usage is TRBV15 and J usage is TRBJ2-6; D is ambiguous. V gave up 4 bases and J gave up 0 bases, with 10 bases separating them. The CDR3 runs to 16 residues. Looked up from germline, CDR1 is LNHNV and CDR2 is YYDKDF (reference sequence). This chain's CDR3 is CATSTPHPSGANVLTF. CDR3 sequence (DNA): TGTGCCACCAGCACCCCCCATCCCTCTGGGGCCAACGTCCTGACTTTC. Variable domain in full (rest from reference TRBV15 and TRBJ2-6): DAMVIQNPRYQVTQFGKPVTLSCSQTLNHNVMYWYQQKSSQAPKLLFHYYDKDFNNEADTPDNFQSRRPNTSFCFLDIRSPGLGDTAMYLCATSTPHPSGANVLTFGAGSRLTVL.